These T cell receptor beta chains were read from a single sample in a study of cytomegalovirus exposure and HLA in healthy donors. Sequenced by immunoSEQ multiplex PCR; TCRdb stores in-frame clones only, minus some. This sample has around 76,000 clones, with 78% found just once. Sequencing was done on a sample of PBMCs. The source of these receptors is a middle-aged man in good health and CMV-seronegative. CDR3s include the opening cysteine and the closing phenylalanine or tryptophan. D genes are given only for firm matches. Only some rows state a clone size, as once, few, many or a class for expanded clones.

V	D	size	J	DNA	CDR3
TRBV5-1	TRBD2	NA	TRBJ2-2	TGCGCCAGCAGCCTAGGGACTAGCGGGACCGGGGAGCTGTTTTTT	CASSLGTSGTGELFF
TRBV5-1	NA	NA	TRBJ2-5	TGCGCCAGCAGCTCTGAACGGGGATTAAGGGAGACCCAGTACTTC	CASSSERGLRETQYF
TRBV7-2	NA	few	TRBJ1-3	TGTGCCAGCAGCTTAGGACCTACCGGCGGGGGAAACACCATATATTTT	CASSLGPTGGGNTIYF
TRBV6-5	TRBD1	NA	TRBJ2-7	TGTGCCAGCAGGGGAATGGGACAGACTTACGAGCAGTACTTC	CASRGMGQTYEQYF
TRBV7-2	TRBD1	once	TRBJ1-1	TGTGCCAGCAGCACACGACAGGGTGGGACTGAAGCTTTCTTT	CASSTRQGGTEAFF
TRBV5-1	TRBD2	NA	TRBJ2-1	TGCGCCAGCAGCCCGCCCCCTCCGGGAGGGCCCTACAATGAGCAGTTCTTC	CASSPPPPGGPYNEQFF
TRBV18	TRBD1	NA	TRBJ2-1	TGTGCCAGCTCAGGCGACAGGGGCTCCTACAATGAGCAGTTCTTC	CASSGDRGSYNEQFF
TRBV5-1	TRBD2	few	TRBJ2-5	TGCGCCAGCAGCCAGGGACAGTTGACTAGCGGGAGTCAAGAGACCCAGTACTTC	CASSQGQLTSGSQETQYF
TRBV5-1	TRBD2	NA	TRBJ2-5	TGCGCCAGCAGCTTGACGACTAGCGGCCAAGAGACCCAGTACTTC	CASSLTTSGQETQYF
TRBV7-3	TRBD1	NA	TRBJ2-1	TGTGCCAGCAGCTTAACGAGGACAGGGAAGGGGAATGAGCAGTTCTTC	CASSLTRTGKGNEQFF
TRBV28	NA	NA	TRBJ2-4	TGTGCCAGCAGTTTATTGGCAGGGGAAAACAGTCAGTACTTC	CASSLLAGENSQYF
TRBV14	TRBD2	NA	TRBJ2-1	TGTGCCAGCAGCCAAGTTTCGGCGGGAGGTCACAATGAGCAGTTCTTC	CASSQVSAGGHNEQFF
TRBV5-1	NA	NA	TRBJ2-5	TGCGCCAGCAGCCCCCCAGGGGAGACCCAGTACTTC	CASSPPGETQYF
TRBV7-2	NA	NA	TRBJ2-7	TGTGCCAGCAGCTTGGGCGTTACCTACGAGCAGTACTTC	CASSLGVTYEQYF
TRBV5-4	TRBD1	NA	TRBJ1-4	TGTGCCAGCAGCCAGCAGGGGGCGAATAATGAAAAACTGTTTTTT	CASSQQGANNEKLFF
TRBV6-6	TRBD2	NA	TRBJ2-7	TGTGCCAGCAGCTCCCAAGCGGGGTACGAGCAGTACTTC	CASSSQAGYEQYF
TRBV7-8	NA	NA	TRBJ2-1	TGTGCCAGCAGCTTAAAGGGGGTCGATGAGCAGTTCTTC	CASSLKGVDEQFF
TRBV7-2	NA	NA	TRBJ2-7	TGTGCCAGCAGCCGTATCTACGAGCAGTACTTC	CASSRIYEQYF
TRBV19	NA	few	TRBJ2-7	TGTGCCAGTAGTATTGGCGGGACCTACGAGCAGTACTTC	CASSIGGTYEQYF
TRBV29-1	NA	NA	TRBJ2-1	TGCAGCGTTGCGGGGGGCGCCGGCTCCTACAATGAGCAGTTCTTC	CSVAGGAGSYNEQFF
TRBV19	NA	NA	TRBJ2-4	TGTGCCAGTAGTTCGACTTTCCTGAGGAGCATTCAGTACTTC	CASSSTFLRSIQYF
TRBV29-1	NA	NA	TRBJ2-5	TGCAGCTTGCGGGAACAGACGAGGGGAGAGACCCAGTACTTC	CSLREQTRGETQYF
TRBV13	TRBD2	NA	TRBJ2-5	TGTGCCAGCAGCTTGGCGGGAGTAGAGACCCAGTACTTC	CASSLAGVETQYF
TRBV18	NA	few	TRBJ2-3	TGTGCCAGCTCACCTACGACAGGAACAGATACGCAGTATTTT	CASSPTTGTDTQYF
TRBV11-2	TRBD2	NA	TRBJ2-3	TGTGCCAGCAGCTTAGATTCGGGACTAGCGGGGCTGACAAGCACAGATACGCAGTATTTT	CASSLDSGLAGLTSTDTQYF
TRBV7-7	TRBD1	NA	TRBJ2-5	TGTGCTAGCAGACCCGGGACAGGGGCCTGGGAGACCCAGTACTTC	CASRPGTGAWETQYF
TRBV28	NA	NA	TRBJ2-5	TGTGCCAGCAGTTTACCCCCCAGTCCGACCCAGTACTTC	CASSLPPSPTQYF
TRBV30	TRBD2	NA	TRBJ2-5	TGTGCCTGGAGTGTGGGACTAGCGGGAGAGGAGACCCAGTACTTC	CAWSVGLAGEETQYF
TRBV7-8	NA	NA	TRBJ1-1	TGTGCCAGCAGCTCGGGGGGCAGGGAAGCTTTCTTT	CASSSGGREAFF
TRBV30	NA	NA	TRBJ2-1	TGTGCCTGGAGTGTATGGGGGTATGGTAGCGGTCAGAATGAGCAGTTCTTC	CAWSVWGYGSGQNEQFF
TRBV7-7	NA	few	TRBJ1-2	TGTGCTAGCAGCTTAGGGGGGGTCAAGACTGATAACACCTTC	CASSLGGVKTDNTF